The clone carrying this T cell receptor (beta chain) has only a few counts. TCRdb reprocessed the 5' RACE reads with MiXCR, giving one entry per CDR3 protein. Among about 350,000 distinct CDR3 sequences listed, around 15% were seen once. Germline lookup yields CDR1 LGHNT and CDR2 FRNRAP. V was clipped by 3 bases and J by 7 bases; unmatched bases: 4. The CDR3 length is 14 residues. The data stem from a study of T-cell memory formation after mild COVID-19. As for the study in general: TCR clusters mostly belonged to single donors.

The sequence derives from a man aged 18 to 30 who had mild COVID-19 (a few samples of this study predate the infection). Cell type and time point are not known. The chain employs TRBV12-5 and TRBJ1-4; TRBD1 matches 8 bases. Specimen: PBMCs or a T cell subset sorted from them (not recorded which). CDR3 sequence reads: CASGFSGGREKLFF. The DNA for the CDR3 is TGTGCTAGTGGTTTCTCAGGGGGCCGTGAAAAACTGTTTTTT.